This passage covers 5 T cell receptor beta chains from one sample sequenced in a study of CD8+ T cells in alopecia areata listed by TCRdb under 2018. Library construction relied on the immunoSEQ multiplex PCR assay. To provide template for TCR sequencing, every sample had RNA extracted and reverse transcribed into cDNA. Imported from immuneACCESS, the table was reduced by TCRdb to in-frame sequences with V and J called. These copies leave out some clones; in studies compared against another copy, an unresolved V gene accounts for under half, and the cause of the remainder is not known. For this sample there are about 160,000 clones; 50% to 65% appear just once. 12% to 15% of the sample goes to the ten largest clones. The intended sense of this specimen's time point label: about 25 weeks on oral tofacitinib. Per the publication, the treatment or condition label means: oral pan-JAK inhibitor, 5-10 mg twice daily.

The sequences come from CD4+ T cells sorted from blood, collected at week 24, from a patient treated with tofacitinib. These receptors were collected from a human donor with alopecia areata.

This chain connects TRBV29-1 to TRBJ2-5, with TRBD1 matching over 7 bases. V shed 5 bases, J shed 5 bases, and the junction held 8 bases outside the gene matches. The CDR3 length is 13 residues. The germline V gene has CDR1 SQVTM and CDR2 ANQGSEA. The CDR3 coding sequence is TGCAGCGTTAGCTCGACAGGGCGGGAGACCCAGTACTTC. Its translation: CSVSSTGRETQYF. The full variable domain, rest sourced from reference TRBV29-1 and TRBJ2-5, is SAVISQKPSRDICQRGTSLTIQCQVDSQVTMMFWYRQQPGQSLTLIATANQGSEATYESGFVIDKFPISRPNLTFSTLTVSNMSPEDSSIYLCSVSSTGRETQYFGPGTRLLVL.

This rearrangement joins TRBV5-1 to TRBJ1-1; D is possibly TRBD1 (6 bases). The germline V gene encodes CDR1 SGHRS and CDR2 YFSETQ. The CDR3 contains 13 residues. V was cut by 0 bases and J by 7 bases, with 10 bases left in between. The CDR3 DNA reads TGCGCCAGCAGCTTGGCGGACAGACTTGAAGCTTTCTTT. Its protein is CASSLADRLEAFF.

As regards this clone: The same CDR3 also results from other DNA sequences found in this sample. This chain uses TRBV10-3 with TRBJ2-7, with D perhaps matching TRBD1 or TRBD2 (5 bases each). This CDR3 has 12 amino acids. Germline V gene data show CDR1 as ENHRY and CDR2 as SYGVKD. V lost 6 bases and J 3 bases, leaving 9 bases between the germline ends. In DNA form, the CDR3 reads TGTGCCATCAGAGGGGACGGCTACGAGCAGTACTTC. This gives the protein CAIRGDGYEQYF.

The J gene is TRBJ2-1, the V gene TRBV5-1; 12 bases fit TRBD2. V lost 1 base and J lost 4; bases outside the gene matches: 3. CDR1 and CDR2 from the germline V gene are SGHRS and YFSETQ. This CDR3 contains 16 residues. The CDR3: CASSLSTSGGYNEQFF. The CDR3 DNA sequence: TGCGCCAGCAGCTTGTCCACTAGCGGGGGGTACAATGAGCAGTTCTTC.

This chain links TRBV4-2 with TRBJ1-1; 8 bases line up with TRBD1. This CDR3 comprises 16 residues. CDR1 is LGHNA and CDR2 is YNFKEQ in the germline V gene. J was trimmed by 11 bases and V by 0 bases; bases with no gene match: 14. CDR3 coding DNA: TGTGCCAGCAGCCAAGATTCCCATCGCAGGGGGCTCTCCGCTTTCTTT. This gives the protein CASSQDSHRRGLSAFF.